One sample yielded the 25 T cell receptor beta chains listed below, sequenced in a study of early T cells in non-severe SARS-CoV-2 infection. MiXCR was run by TCRdb on the 5' RACE reads, yielding one entry per CDR3 protein. Seen here are fewer than 120,000 distinct CDR3 sequences, 10% to 15% observed once, and the top ten hold approximately 3.8%. The material sequenced was whole blood, taken at baseline. The receptors stem from an adult who was a healthcare worker with PCR-confirmed SARS-CoV-2 infection or an uninfected control (not recorded which).

This clonotype was seen a few times. This chain links TRBV7-9 with TRBJ1-1; TRBD1 is a possible D gene (6 bases). CDR1 and CDR2 (germline): SEHNR, FQNEAQ (reference sequence). With 3 bases removed from V and 2 bases from J, the gap between germline ends came to 13 bases. This CDR3 is built from 15 residues. CDR3 sequence reads: CASSLGTLVNTEAFF. The CDR3 bases are TGTGCCAGCAGCTTGGGGACACTGGTAAACACTGAAGCTTTCTTT.

This clonotype has a count of ten or more. V usage is TRBV27 and J usage is TRBJ2-1; D call uncertain. V lost 5 bases to trimming and J lost 7 bases, with 15 bases between them. There are 14 residues in the CDR3. Looked up from germline, CDR1 is MNHEY and CDR2 is SMNVEV (reference sequence). The CDR3 DNA follows: TGTGCCAGCAGTCAGGCTTTGTATGGGAATGAGCAGTTCTTC. Amino acids: CASSQALYGNEQFF.

This clonotype was seen a handful of times. The chain has TRBV12-3 or TRBV12-4 and TRBJ1-3; D is unclear. The CDR3 has 17 amino acids. The V and J ends lost 2 bases and 0 bases respectively, with 14 bases between them. CDR3 sequence: CASSLSRSGASGNTIYF. In nucleotides, the CDR3 is TGTGCCAGCAGTTTAAGCCGTTCAGGCGCCTCTGGAAACACCATATATTTT.

The J gene is TRBJ2-1, the V gene TRBV3-1; TRBD2 aligns across 8 bases. This CDR3 contains 16 residues. Looked up from germline, CDR1 is LGHDT and CDR2 is YNNKEL (reference sequence). V trimming: 6 bases; J trimming: 6 bases; junction bases outside the gene matches: 13. Written as DNA, the CDR3 is TGTGCCAGCAGAAACGCCCTCGGGGCGGGAGGCAATGAGCAGTTCTTC. Amino acids: CASRNALGAGGNEQFF.

In this sample, this clonotype turned up a few times. J is TRBJ2-2 and V is TRBV7-3; unclear D gene. The CDR3 length is 14 residues. Germline CDR1 and CDR2: SGHTA and FQGTGA. V lost 5 bases and J lost 5, with 12 bases in between. In nucleotides, the CDR3 is TGTGCCAGCAGCCGAAGACCTAGTACCGGGGAGCTGTTTTTT. This codes for CASSRRPSTGELFF.

This clonotype was observed a handful of times. The rearrangement links TRBV12-3 or TRBV12-4 to TRBJ1-2; 12 nucleotides align to TRBD1. Trimming took 5 bases from V and 6 from J; bases not matched to a gene: 10. This CDR3 is 16 amino acids long. CDR3 nucleotide sequence: TGTGCCAGCAGTCACACGCGGGACAGGGGGCGCGATGGCTACACCTTC. Protein: CASSHTRDRGRDGYTF.

This rearrangement joins TRBV12-3 or TRBV12-4 to TRBJ2-5; no firm D call. This CDR3 spans 11 amino acids. The V and J ends lost 6 bases and 7 bases respectively, with 9 bases between them. The CDR3 sequence is CASSFRATQYF. As DNA, the CDR3 is TGTGCCAGCAGCTTTCGGGCGACCCAGTACTTC.

A few counts support this clonotype. The V call is TRBV11-2, the J call TRBJ2-1, with TRBD2 matching 11 bases. CDR3 length: 16 residues. CDR1 and CDR2 (germline): SGHAT, FQNNGV. The junction had 7 bases not matched to a gene; V was cut back by 2 bases and J by 7 bases. The CDR3: CASSLYLAGGRNEQFF. The DNA for the CDR3 is TGTGCCAGCAGCTTATACCTAGCGGGAGGACGGAATGAGCAGTTCTTC. The entire variable domain, with the rest obtained from reference TRBV11-2 and TRBJ2-1, is as follows: EAGVAQSPRYKIIEKRQSVAFWCNPISGHATLYWYQQILGQGPKLLIQFQNNGVVDDSQLPKDRFSAERLKGVDSTLKIQPAKLEDSAVYLCASSLYLAGGRNEQFFGPGTRLTVL.

J is TRBJ1-1 and V is TRBV6-6; D might be TRBD1 (6 bases). V was cut by 7 bases and J by 1 base, with 16 bases left in between. The CDR3 contains 15 residues. Germline assignment: CDR1 MNHNY and CDR2 SVGAGI (reference sequence). CDR3 DNA: TGTGCCAGCACCGGTCTGGACAGCGAGAACACTGAAGCTTTCTTT. Translating gives CASTGLDSENTEAFF.

This clonotype was picked up a small number of times. The gene calls are TRBV6-5 and TRBJ2-2; 9 bases match TRBD2. There are 16 residues in the CDR3. The ends lost 0 bases at V and 6 bases at J; junction bases unmatched: 5. CDR1 and CDR2 (germline): MNHEY, SVGAGI. The CDR3 protein is CASSYSGRGGAGELFF. The CDR3 nucleotides are TGTGCCAGCAGTTACTCTGGGCGGGGGGGCGCCGGGGAGCTGTTTTTT.

This clonotype has a count of ten or more. The CDR3 region has the DNA TGTGCCACTACATTCCTTTCCTACGAGCAGTACTTC. This encodes CATTFLSYEQYF. This rearrangement joins TRBV28 to TRBJ2-7, with D uncertain. V dropped 10 bases and J dropped 1 base, with 11 bases sitting between them. Germline CDR1 reads MDHEN; CDR2 reads SYDVKM. The CDR3 consists of 12 residues.

The chain uses TRBV5-6 and TRBJ2-7; the D is unclear. With 0 bases removed from V and 1 base from J, the gap between germline ends came to 2 bases. The CDR3 contains 12 residues. Germline V lookup: CDR1 SGHDT, CDR2 YYEEEE. The CDR3 region is CASSLASYEQYF. Written as DNA, the CDR3 is TGTGCCAGCAGCTTGGCATCCTACGAGCAGTACTTC.

Ten or more counts support this clonotype. This chain uses TRBV4-1 with TRBJ1-2; no clear D gene. This CDR3 region has 14 residues. V was clipped by 2 bases and J by 0 bases, with 7 bases between them. Looked up from germline, CDR1 is MGHRA and CDR2 is YSYEKL. This CDR3 reads CASSQNSANYGYTF. As DNA, the CDR3 is TGCGCCAGCAGCCAAAACTCAGCTAACTATGGCTACACCTTC.

The chain joins TRBV3-1 to TRBJ2-1, with D possibly being TRBD1 or TRBD2 (5 bases each). V was cut by 0 bases and J by 8 bases, with 11 bases left in between. CDR1 and CDR2 from the germline V gene are LGHDT and YNNKEL (reference sequence). The CDR3 is made up of 14 amino acids. The CDR3 spells CASSQDMGTYEQFF. CDR3 DNA: TGTGCCAGCAGCCAAGATATGGGGACGTATGAGCAGTTCTTC.

In its sample, this clonotype was seen many times. The chain couples TRBV27 to TRBJ1-6; D ambiguous. CDR1 and CDR2 from the germline V gene are MNHEY and SMNVEV (reference sequence). The ends were cut back, 4 bases at V and 3 bases at J, with 7 bases in the middle. CDR3 size: 14 residues. The CDR3 loop reads CASSSEGYNSPLHF. CDR3 nucleotide sequence: TGTGCCAGCAGTTCTGAGGGCTATAATTCACCCCTCCACTTT.

This clonotype was detected a few times. The gene calls are TRBV19 and TRBJ2-7; D unresolved. CDR3 length: 12 residues. V dropped 1 base and J dropped 6 bases, with 7 bases sitting between them. Per the germline V gene, CDR1 is LNHDA and CDR2 is SQIVND (reference sequence). CDR3 nucleotides: TGTGCCAGTAGTATAGCCGTGGGCGAGCAGTACTTC. This gives the protein CASSIAVGEQYF.

In this sample, this clonotype turned up a few times. The J gene is TRBJ1-1, the V gene TRBV27, with TRBD1 matching 10 bases. Germline V gives CDR1 MNHEY, CDR2 SMNVEV (reference sequence). Trimming took 4 bases from V and 2 from J; bases not matched to a gene: 16. CDR3 length: 19 amino acids. The CDR3 is CASSSYLRRTGGLNTEAFF. CDR3 bases: TGTGCCAGCAGTTCGTACCTTAGGAGGACAGGGGGTTTAAACACTGAAGCTTTCTTT.

CDR3 in DNA: TGCAGTGCTAGGCCCGACAGCTCCTACGAGCAGTACTTC. As protein: CSARPDSSYEQYF. The chain is built from TRBV20-1 and TRBJ2-7; maybe TRBD1 (5 bases). The CDR3 spans 13 residues. The V end was cut by 3 bases, the J end by 0 bases, with 9 bases between. Germline CDR1 DFQATT, CDR2 SNEGSKA (reference sequence).

The chain has TRBV2 and TRBJ1-2; no clear D. The CDR3 length is 13 residues. Trimming shortened V by 6 bases and J by 2 bases, and 10 bases separated the two germline ends. Germline CDR1 SNHLY, CDR2 FYNNEI. The CDR3: CASRVLLNYGYTF. In DNA, the CDR3 is TGTGCCAGCAGGGTTCTCTTAAACTATGGCTACACCTTC.

This chain uses TRBV25-1 with TRBJ1-4; 9 nucleotides line up with TRBD1. The length of the CDR3 is 17 residues. V lost 5 bases and J lost 0; bases outside the gene matches: 7. The germline V gene encodes CDR1 MGHDK and CDR2 SYGVNS. CDR3 nucleotides: TGTGCCAGCAGTTACCGGGACAGGGTATCAACTAATGAAAAACTGTTTTTT. It codes for CASSYRDRVSTNEKLFF.

The rearrangement uses TRBV9 and TRBJ1-5; 8 bases map to TRBD1. Unmatched junction bases numbered 3, after V lost 4 bases and J lost 0 bases. Germline loops: CDR1 SGDLS, CDR2 YYNGEE. The CDR3 has 15 residues. The CDR3 nucleotides are TGTGCCAGCAGCCCAGGGGGCGGTAGCAATCAGCCCCAGCATTTT. This codes for CASSPGGGSNQPQHF.

This chain joins TRBV11-3 and TRBJ2-1, with D possibly being TRBD2 (5 bases). The V gene's germline CDR1 is SGHNT and CDR2 YENEEA. The CDR3 is made up of 15 amino acids. The V end was cut by 5 bases, the J end by 5 bases, with 16 bases between. This CDR3 is CASSTKGLGNNEQFF. The CDR3 region has the DNA TGTGCCAGCAGCACGAAAGGACTGGGAAACAATGAGCAGTTCTTC.

This clonotype showed up just a few times. The genes are TRBV27 and TRBJ1-2; 7 bases are shared with TRBD1. Germline CDR1 and CDR2: MNHEY and SMNVEV (reference sequence). The CDR3 is 14 residues long. J was trimmed by 4 bases and V by 5 bases; bases with no gene match: 7. DNA for the CDR3: TGTGCCAGCAGTCCCGGGACAGCCCTCTATGGCTACACCTTC. Its translation: CASSPGTALYGYTF.

This clonotype has at least ten counts. The rearrangement links TRBV3-1 to TRBJ2-7; 8 nucleotides match TRBD2. The CDR3 length is 14 residues. CDR1 is LGHDT and CDR2 is YNNKEL in the germline V gene (reference sequence). V lost 2 bases to trimming and J lost 3 bases; unmatched junction nucleotides: 3. The DNA for the CDR3 is TGTGCCAGCAGCCAAACGAGCGGGGGCTACGAGCAGTACTTC. It specifies CASSQTSGGYEQYF.

This clonotype has at least ten counts. This chain links TRBV20-1 with TRBJ2-7; 8 bases map to TRBD1. The CDR3 extends over 14 amino acids. Per germline, CDR1 DFQATT and CDR2 SNEGSKA (reference sequence). V shed 3 bases, J shed 5 bases, and the junction held 9 bases outside the gene matches. CDR3 region: CSAREVGQGNEQYF. Here the CDR3 DNA reads TGCAGTGCTAGGGAAGTCGGACAGGGAAACGAGCAGTACTTC.